This T cell receptor (beta chain) was captured in a study of blood T cell repertoires in COVID-19. Assay used: immunoSEQ multiplex PCR; TCRdb lists only in-frame clones, some missing. Here the sample spans about 430,000 clones, approximately 90% being singletons. CDR3 length: 16 residues. The ends were cut back, 0 bases at V and 4 bases at J, with 13 bases in the middle. The germline CDR1 and CDR2 sequences are LGHNA and YNFKEQ. The chain couples TRBV4-2 to TRBJ2-4; D might be TRBD2 (5 bases). The sequencing input was PBMCs or T cells enriched from blood (not recorded which). This receptor was obtained from a man aged 30 to 45 who had recovered from COVID-19. DNA for the CDR3: TGTGCCAGCAGCCAAGAGGCAGCGGTAGGGAAAAACATTCAGTACTTC. It translates to CASSQEAAVGKNIQYF.